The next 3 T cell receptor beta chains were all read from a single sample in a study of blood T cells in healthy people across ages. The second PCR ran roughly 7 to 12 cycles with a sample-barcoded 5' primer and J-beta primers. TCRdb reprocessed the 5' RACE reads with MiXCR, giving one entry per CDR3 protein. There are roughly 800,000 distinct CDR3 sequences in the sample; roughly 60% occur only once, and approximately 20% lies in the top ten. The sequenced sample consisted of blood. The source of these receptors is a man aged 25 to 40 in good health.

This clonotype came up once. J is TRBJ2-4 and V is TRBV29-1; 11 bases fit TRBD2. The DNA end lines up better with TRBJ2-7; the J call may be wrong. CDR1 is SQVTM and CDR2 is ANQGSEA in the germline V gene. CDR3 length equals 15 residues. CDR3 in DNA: TGCAGCGTTCTAGCGGGGGGCCGAATCTCCTACGAGCAGTACTTC. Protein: CSVLAGGRISYEQYF.

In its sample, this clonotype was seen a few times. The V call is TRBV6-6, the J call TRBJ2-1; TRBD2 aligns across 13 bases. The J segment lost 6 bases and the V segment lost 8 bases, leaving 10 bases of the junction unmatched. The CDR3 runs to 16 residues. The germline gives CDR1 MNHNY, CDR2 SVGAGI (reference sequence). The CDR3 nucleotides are TGTGCCAGCCGGACTAGCGGGAGTCCCTGGGGCAATGAGCAGTTCTTC. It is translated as CASRTSGSPWGNEQFF.

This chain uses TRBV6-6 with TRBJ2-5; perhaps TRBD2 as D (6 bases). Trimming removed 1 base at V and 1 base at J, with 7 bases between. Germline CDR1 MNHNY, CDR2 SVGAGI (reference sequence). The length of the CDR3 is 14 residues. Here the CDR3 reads CASSYFGGQETQYF. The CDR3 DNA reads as TGTGCCAGCAGTTACTTCGGGGGCCAAGAGACCCAGTACTTC.